The 26 T cell receptor beta chains presented below share a single source sample, sequenced in a study of Graves' ophthalmopathy and Graves' hyperthyroidism. The authors amplified TCR beta CDR3 regions, and they did so from RNA transcripts for repertoire sequencing. The workflow started with a first-round RT-PCR run with HTBI primers and then moved on to a second-round multiplex PCR. MiXCR was run by TCRdb on the multiplex PCR reads, yielding one entry per CDR3 protein. The data hold nearly 400,000 distinct CDR3 sequences, with about 16% observed a single time. Sequencing was carried out using peripheral blood. The receptors were sampled from a woman between 18 and 30 years old with Graves' ophthalmopathy.

This clonotype was observed at least ten times. This chain uses TRBV25-1 with TRBJ1-2, with 11 bases matching TRBD1. The V segment lost 9 bases and the J segment 6 bases; nucleotides outside the gene matches: 6. The CDR3 consists of 13 residues. The germline V gene encodes CDR1 MGHDK and CDR2 SYGVNS. The CDR3 region is CASRTGGLDGYTF. In DNA form, the CDR3 reads TGTGCCAGTAGGACAGGGGGCTTGGATGGCTACACCTTC.

In its sample, this clonotype was seen many times. The chain recombines TRBV30 with TRBJ2-5, with TRBD2 identical over 14 bases. The CDR3 extends over 16 amino acids. Germline CDR1 and CDR2: GTSNPN and SVGIG (reference sequence). V lost 3 bases and J lost 5; bases outside the gene matches: 8. The CDR3 sequence: CAWRPGLAGAAETQYF. CDR3 nucleotides: TGTGCCTGGAGGCCGGGACTAGCGGGAGCCGCGGAGACCCAGTACTTC. The variable domain in full, completed from reference TRBV30 and TRBJ2-5, reads SQTIHQWPATLVQPVGSPLSLECTVEGTSNPNLYWYRQAAGRGLQLLFYSVGIGQISSEVPQNLSASRPQDRQFILSSKKLLLSDSGFYLCAWRPGLAGAAETQYFGPGTRLLVL.

This clonotype was counted ten times or more. The chain carries TRBV11-2 and TRBJ2-2; 10 nucleotides agree with TRBD1. Germline CDR1 reads SGHAT; CDR2 reads FQNNGV. V was clipped by 5 bases and J by 2 bases; unmatched bases: 8. This CDR3 has 17 residues. The CDR3 spells CASSDQTGGPNTGELFF. The DNA for the CDR3 is TGTGCCAGCAGCGATCAGACAGGGGGCCCCAACACCGGGGAGCTGTTTTTT.

This clonotype has ten or more counts. This sequence joins TRBV20-1 and TRBJ2-7; D not certain. The germline V gene encodes CDR1 DFQATT and CDR2 SNEGSKA (reference sequence). The CDR3 is 14 amino acids. The V end lost 1 base, the J end lost 2 bases, and 12 bases lay between the germline ends. The CDR3, as DNA: TGCAGTGCTAGAGGCCAACATTTGACCTACGAGCAGTACTTC. Translation: CSARGQHLTYEQYF.

This clonotype was recorded only once. V is TRBV30 and J is TRBJ1-5; TRBD1 is a possible D gene (6 bases). This CDR3 comprises 14 residues. CDR1 and CDR2 from the germline V gene are GTSNPN and SVGIG (reference sequence). With 0 bases removed from V and 5 bases from J, the gap between germline ends came to 11 bases. The CDR3 DNA reads as TGTGCCTGGAGTGTATGGGACACCCATCAGCCCCAGCATTTT. Its protein is CAWSVWDTHQPQHF.

This clonotype occurred many times. V usage is TRBV12-3 or TRBV12-4 and J usage is TRBJ2-6; D is ambiguous. Trimming took off 4 bases at V and 1 base at J, with 5 bases between the two ends. This CDR3 has 14 amino acids. The CDR3 loop is CASSWVSGANVLTF. CDR3 coding DNA: TGTGCCAGCAGTTGGGTATCTGGGGCCAACGTCCTGACTTTC.

In its sample, this clonotype was seen many times. The chain carries TRBV6-5 and TRBJ2-7; D is possibly TRBD1 (6 bases). Germline-derived CDR1 and CDR2 are MNHEY and SVGAGI. Between the trimmed V and J ends, which lost 7 bases and 11 bases, there was a span of 15 bases. The CDR3 sequence is 11 residues long. CDR3 sequence reads: CASTFTGPKYF. CDR3 nucleotides: TGTGCCAGCACGTTCACAGGGCCGAAGTACTTC.

This clonotype occurred many times. This chain connects TRBV4-2 to TRBJ2-7; TRBD2 matches at 8 bases. The CDR3 length is 19 residues. The germline V gene has CDR1 LGHNA and CDR2 YNFKEQ. The V and J ends lost 1 base and 4 bases, in that order; junction bases with no gene match: 18. The CDR3 here is CASSQVPIHSLAVGYEQYF. CDR3 bases: TGTGCCAGCAGCCAAGTCCCGATCCACTCACTAGCGGTCGGGTACGAGCAGTACTTC.

This clonotype showed up many times. The chain employs TRBV5-1 and TRBJ2-4, with 11 bases fitting TRBD2. Trimming cost V 1 base and J 0 bases; bases outside gene matches: 12. Germline V gene lookup returns CDR1 SGHRS and CDR2 YFSETQ. The CDR3 consists of 20 residues. CDR3: CASSLSGTSGLLGAKNIQYF. The CDR3, as DNA: TGCGCCAGCAGCTTGAGCGGGACTAGCGGTCTACTAGGAGCCAAAAACATTCAGTACTTC.

The chain combines TRBV2 with TRBJ1-5, with TRBD1 matching 7 bases. The CDR3 runs to 16 residues. Germline trimming cut 4 bases from V and 5 bases from J; bases unmatched to any gene: 11. Germline V gives CDR1 SNHLY, CDR2 FYNNEI. CDR3 residues: CASSGGVDRFDQPQHF. The CDR3 DNA is TGTGCCAGCAGTGGAGGGGTGGACAGGTTCGATCAGCCCCAGCATTTT.

The chain has TRBV7-2 and TRBJ2-7, with TRBD2 as a possible D gene (6 bases). V was shortened by 2 bases and J by 0 bases, with 11 bases between the two germline ends. Per germline, CDR1 SGHTA and CDR2 FQGNSA. The CDR3 runs 15 residues. This CDR3 is CASSLKGLSSYEQYF. The CDR3 DNA sequence: TGTGCCAGCAGCTTAAAGGGACTGAGCTCCTACGAGCAGTACTTC.

This clonotype was counted many times. The chain recombines TRBV11-2 with TRBJ2-5; D is unclear. Germline V CDR1 and CDR2: SGHAT, FQNNGV. V was clipped by 1 base and J by 2 bases, with 11 bases between them. This CDR3 is built from 15 residues. The CDR3 region has the DNA TGTGCCAGCAGCTTAGGTCCAGGTGTACAAGAGACCCAGTACTTC. This sequence encodes CASSLGPGVQETQYF. The full variable domain, with the rest looked up from reference TRBV11-2 and TRBJ2-5, is EAGVAQSPRYKIIEKRQSVAFWCNPISGHATLYWYQQILGQGPKLLIQFQNNGVVDDSQLPKDRFSAERLKGVDSTLKIQPAKLEDSAVYLCASSLGPGVQETQYFGPGTRLLVL.

In this sample, this clonotype turned up many times. The J gene is TRBJ1-2, the V gene TRBV6-5, with a possible D match to TRBD1 (6 bases). V dropped 1 base and J dropped 8 bases, with 11 bases sitting between them. CDR3 length: 13 amino acids. CDR1 and CDR2 from the germline V gene are MNHEY and SVGAGI. The CDR3 DNA reads TGTGCCAGCAGTTACTTTAGGACAGACGGCTACACCTTC. Amino acids: CASSYFRTDGYTF.

This clonotype was observed many times. This chain connects TRBV10-3 to TRBJ1-3; D uncertain. Deletions cut 2 bases from V and 0 bases from J, with 14 bases between. This CDR3 has 17 residues. CDR1 ENHRY and CDR2 SYGVKD come from the germline V gene. CDR3 in amino acids: CAISEDLLGSSGNTIYF. CDR3 sequence (DNA): TGTGCCATCAGTGAGGACCTGTTGGGGAGCTCTGGAAACACCATATATTTT.

Ten or more counts support this clonotype. V usage is TRBV6-5 and J usage is TRBJ1-1; D not certain. Germline loops: CDR1 MNHEY, CDR2 SVGAGI. Trimming took 2 bases from V and 4 from J, leaving 11 bases between them. The CDR3 consists of 14 residues. CDR3 protein: CASSYGQWSTEAFF. The CDR3, as DNA: TGTGCCAGCAGTTACGGGCAGTGGAGCACTGAAGCTTTCTTT.

In this sample, this clonotype turned up many times. The chain couples TRBV11-1 to TRBJ1-1; D ambiguous. CDR1 and CDR2 from the germline V gene are SGHAT and FQDESV (reference sequence). The CDR3 spans 14 residues. V shed 3 bases and J shed 5 bases, with 13 bases lying between them. CDR3 nucleotide sequence: TGTGCCAGCAGCTTCGATCGACTGGGGACTGAAGCTTTCTTT. It translates to CASSFDRLGTEAFF.

This clonotype was seen repeatedly, ten times or more. The CDR3 spells CATSVGAGKFPGELFF. Written as DNA, the CDR3 is TGTGCCACCAGTGTAGGGGCAGGGAAGTTTCCCGGGGAGCTGTTTTTT. The genes are TRBV24-1 and TRBJ2-2; D is possibly TRBD1 (5 bases). Looked up from germline, CDR1 is KGHDR and CDR2 is SFDVKD. The germline V and J ends were trimmed by 5 bases and 6 bases, with 18 bases remaining between them. The CDR3 extends over 16 amino acids.

This clonotype was recorded at least ten times. The gene calls are TRBV28 and TRBJ1-2; D may be TRBD1 (6 bases). Germline loops: CDR1 MDHEN, CDR2 SYDVKM. The CDR3 has 16 residues. Trimming took 2 bases from V and 1 from J, leaving 14 bases between them. CDR3 DNA: TGTGCCAGCAGTTTACGGGGGGGCGCCGTTAACTATGGCTACACCTTC. This gives the protein CASSLRGGAVNYGYTF.

This clonotype was picked up many times. The V gene is TRBV29-1, the J gene TRBJ2-7; 8 bases are a match to TRBD2. This CDR3 contains 14 residues. V shed 1 base, J shed 3 bases, and the junction held 5 bases outside the gene matches. The germline V gene has CDR1 SQVTM and CDR2 ANQGSEA. Here the CDR3 DNA reads TGCAGCGTTGAAGCGACTAGCGAGAGCTACGAGCAGTACTTC. Its protein product is CSVEATSESYEQYF.

This chain uses TRBV7-2 with TRBJ2-7, with 9 bases matching TRBD1. Unmatched junction bases numbered 3, after V lost 0 bases and J lost 3 bases. This CDR3 comprises 15 residues. The germline CDR1 and CDR2 sequences are SGHTA and FQGNSA. CDR3 DNA: TGTGCCAGCAGCTTAGCGGGACAGGGTCGCTACGAGCAGTACTTC. Protein sequence: CASSLAGQGRYEQYF.

This chain links TRBV6-5 with TRBJ2-7; no clear D gene. This CDR3 spans 15 amino acids. Deletions cut 0 bases from V and 1 base from J, with 10 bases between. The V gene's germline CDR1 is MNHEY and CDR2 SVGAGI. CDR3 amino acids: CASSYSLGRSYEQYF. The CDR3 DNA is TGTGCCAGCAGTTACTCGTTAGGCAGGTCCTACGAGCAGTACTTC.

The chain links TRBV29-1 to TRBJ1-5; the D is unclear. The CDR3 has 12 amino acids. Looked up from germline, CDR1 is SQVTM and CDR2 is ANQGSEA. The ends were cut back, 6 bases at V and 4 bases at J, with 10 bases in the middle. CDR3 bases: TGCAGCGTCGCTAACAGTAATCAGCCCCAGCATTTT. Amino acids: CSVANSNQPQHF. Together with reference TRBV29-1 and TRBJ1-5, the CDR3 gives the full variable domain: SAVISQKPSRDICQRGTSLTIQCQVDSQVTMMFWYRQQPGQSLTLIATANQGSEATYESGFVIDKFPISRPNLTFSTLTVSNMSPEDSSIYLCSVANSNQPQHFGDGTRLSIL.

This clonotype was observed many times. The rearrangement uses TRBV11-2 and TRBJ2-2, with D unclear. Deletions cut 7 bases from V and 5 bases from J, with 17 bases between. CDR3 length equals 15 residues. Germline V gene lookup returns CDR1 SGHAT and CDR2 FQNNGV. The DNA of the CDR3 is TGTGCCAGCACCATGGGCGGCTTACGTACCGGGGAGCTGTTTTTT. Translating it yields CASTMGGLRTGELFF.

This clonotype was observed at least ten times. This chain uses TRBV28 with TRBJ2-7; 7 bases fit TRBD2. The CDR3 has 12 amino acids. Germline V lookup: CDR1 MDHEN, CDR2 SYDVKM. V shed 10 bases, J shed 7 bases, and the junction held 10 bases outside the gene matches. DNA of the CDR3: TGTGCCACCTCCGGGACTATGAATGAGCAGTACTTC. Residues: CATSGTMNEQYF.

The table lists this clonotype with many counts. The V gene is TRBV30, the J gene TRBJ1-1; D is perhaps TRBD1 (6 bases). The CDR3 is made up of 13 amino acids. Germline lookup yields CDR1 GTSNPN and CDR2 SVGIG (reference sequence). Trimming removed 3 bases from V and 6 bases from J, with 14 bases in between. As DNA, the CDR3 is TGTGCCTGGAGCGTACAGGGTCGGGCTGAAGCTTTCTTT. Translation gives CAWSVQGRAEAFF.

This clonotype was detected many times. The CDR3 reads CASSQLQNVSPLHF. The CDR3 nucleotides read TGCGCCAGCAGCCAACTACAGAATGTTTCACCCCTCCACTTT. The chain uses TRBV4-1 and TRBJ1-6; D call uncertain. CDR1 is MGHRA and CDR2 is YSYEKL in the germline V gene. V lost 2 bases, J lost 9 bases, and 11 bases lay in between. This CDR3 region has 14 residues.